This T cell receptor (beta chain) was identified during a study of Graves' ophthalmopathy and Graves' hyperthyroidism. V was pared by 8 bases and J by 5 bases, with 16 bases between. The CDR3 has 13 amino acids. Looked up from germline, CDR1 is MNHEY and CDR2 is SVGEGT. Scientists amplified the TCR beta CDR3 regions from RNA transcripts. Following a first-round RT-PCR that used HTBI primers, a second-round multiplex PCR was carried out. One entry per CDR3 protein results from TCRdb running MiXCR on the multiplex PCR reads. Of 350,000 to 450,000 distinct CDR3 sequences in the sample, over 20% were seen once. This clonotype was picked up many times. Among the hyperthyroidism patients, all were newly diagnosed, aged 18 to 65, with under 2 months' duration. A volume of 9.5 to 10 ml of fresh peripheral blood supplied the PBMCs.

V is TRBV6-2 or TRBV6-3 and J is TRBJ2-7; D perhaps matches TRBD2 (6 bases). The TCR originated in a woman aged 18 to 35 with stable Graves' hyperthyroidism. The sample consisted of peripheral blood. Written as DNA, the CDR3 is TGTGCCAGCGGATCGCGGGGCTGGGACGAGCAGTACTTC. Protein product: CASGSRGWDEQYF.